A selection of T cell receptor beta chains follows, all from one sample in a study of T-cell memory formation after mild COVID-19. TCRdb analysed the 5' RACE reads with MiXCR anew, one entry per CDR3 protein. This sample has fewer than 600,000 distinct CDR3 sequences, with roughly 20% found just once. Sequencing used PBMCs or a T cell subset sorted from them (not recorded which). All receptors derive from an adult woman who had mild COVID-19 (a few samples of this study predate the infection). Cell type and time point are not known. The CDR3 runs from the conserved cysteine through the conserved F or W. D genes are given only for firm matches. Clone sizes are given selectively: once, few, many, or a class where the clone is expanded.

V gene,clone size,D gene,J gene,CDR3 protein,CDR3 DNA
TRBV2,medium-sized,NA,TRBJ2-7,CASSGGVSYEQYF,TGTGCCAGCAGCGGAGGGGTCTCTTACGAGCAGTACTTC
TRBV6-4,NA,TRBD2,TRBJ2-1,CASSDSTSGSYNEQFF,TGTGCCAGCAGTGACTCGACTAGCGGGTCCTACAATGAGCAGTTCTTC
TRBV9,few,NA,TRBJ1-3,CASSVDGNTIYF,TGTGCCAGCAGCGTAGATGGGAACACCATATATTTT
TRBV29-1,NA,TRBD1,TRBJ2-7,CSVVDRAAYEQYF,TGCAGCGTTGTTGACAGGGCTGCCTACGAGCAGTACTTC
TRBV12-3/TRBV12-4,few,TRBD2,TRBJ2-2,CASSPRLAGGGGELFF,TGTGCCAGCAGTCCACGGTTAGCGGGGGGCGGCGGGGAGCTGTTTTTT
TRBV4-1,NA,TRBD1,TRBJ1-2,CASSLPGQAPNYGYTF,TGCGCCAGCAGCCTGCCGGGACAGGCTCCTAACTATGGCTACACCTTC
TRBV20-1,few,TRBD1,TRBJ1-2,CSALDRGRHGGYTF,TGCAGTGCCCTGGACAGGGGACGTCACGGAGGCTACACCTTC
TRBV5-1,NA,NA,TRBJ1-1,CASSSGGSNTEAFF,TGCGCCAGCAGCTCGGGGGGATCGAACACTGAAGCTTTCTTT
TRBV20-1,NA,NA,TRBJ2-7,CSAELGRGLSYEQYF,TGCAGTGCGGAACTCGGGAGAGGGCTGTCTTACGAGCAGTACTTC
TRBV29-1,NA,NA,TRBJ1-2,CSARRGSYGYTF,TGCAGCGCCAGGAGGGGGTCGTATGGCTACACCTTC
TRBV27,many,TRBD2,TRBJ2-7,CASSLISGSYEQYF,TGTGCCAGCAGTTTAATTAGCGGGAGTTACGAGCAGTACTTC
TRBV7-9,NA,NA,TRBJ1-1,CASSLVGGGGSTEAFF,TGTGCCAGCAGCTTAGTTGGGGGTGGAGGCTCCACTGAAGCTTTCTTT
TRBV12-3/TRBV12-4,NA,NA,TRBJ2-7,CASMGNSYEQYF,TGTGCCAGCATGGGGAACTCCTACGAGCAGTACTTC
TRBV7-9,few,TRBD1,TRBJ2-7,CASSLGSAGGAWVYEQYF,TGTGCCAGCAGCTTAGGGTCGGCAGGGGGCGCGTGGGTCTACGAGCAGTACTTC
TRBV20-1,few,TRBD2,TRBJ2-1,CSARSGSRGNEQFF,TGCAGTGCTCGCAGCGGGAGCAGAGGAAATGAGCAGTTCTTC
TRBV14,few,NA,TRBJ1-2,CASSHGYYYGYTF,TGTGCCAGCAGCCACGGGTACTACTATGGCTACACCTTC
TRBV7-9,few,TRBD1,TRBJ1-1,CASSVSRGIHTEAFF,TGTGCCAGCAGCGTCTCCAGGGGGATACACACTGAAGCTTTCTTT
TRBV28,few,NA,TRBJ2-5,CASSPQGKGETQYF,TGTGCCAGCAGTCCACAGGGAAAGGGTGAGACCCAGTACTTC
TRBV6-2/TRBV6-3,few,NA,TRBJ2-7,CASSYLGGPYEQYF,TGTGCCAGCAGTTATCTTGGGGGGCCCTACGAGCAGTACTTC
TRBV27,few,NA,TRBJ1-1,CASSLSNGVNTEAFF,TGTGCCAGCAGTTTATCAAATGGGGTGAACACTGAAGCTTTCTTT
TRBV6-5,few,NA,TRBJ2-3,CASSYSGNPTGPDTQYF,TGTGCCAGCAGTTACTCGGGAAACCCTACAGGGCCAGATACGCAGTATTTT
TRBV24-1,many,TRBD2,TRBJ2-1,CATSEPGLAAKSSYNEQFF,TGTGCCACCAGTGAGCCGGGACTAGCGGCAAAGAGCTCCTACAATGAGCAGTTCTTC
TRBV7-2,NA,TRBD2,TRBJ2-1,CASGTLAGNEQFF,TGTGCCAGCGGCACACTAGCGGGAAATGAGCAGTTCTTC
TRBV13,NA,TRBD1,TRBJ2-7,CASSFTGTGRNEQYF,TGTGCCAGCAGTTTTACCGGGACAGGGAGAAACGAGCAGTACTTC
TRBV20-1,NA,TRBD1,TRBJ2-5,CSAPPLGQGAETQYF,TGCAGTGCTCCCCCTCTCGGACAGGGGGCGGAGACCCAGTACTTC
TRBV5-1,few,NA,TRBJ2-7,CASSSGDGYEQYF,TGCGCCAGCAGCTCGGGCGATGGGTACGAGCAGTACTTC
TRBV5-1,NA,NA,TRBJ1-6,CASSLIEGGSPLHF,TGCGCCAGCAGCTTGATAGAGGGAGGTTCACCCCTCCACTTT